This paragraph covers one T cell receptor beta chain sequence. The antigen remains unidentified. The record originates from a study of OX40 agonist ivuxolimab in advanced cancers. Losses at the gene ends were 2 bases for V and 7 bases for J; bases not matched to a gene: 6. This CDR3 is built from 16 residues. CDR1 is KGHSH, CDR2 LQKENI, per germline. Using immunoSEQ multiplex PCR, the repertoire was profiled, and TCRdb retains in-frame clones only, with some absent. In the table there are under 90,000 clones, roughly 80% of which are singletons. Study conclusions and caveats: Undetermined was the antigen specificity of the expanded peripheral T cells. Circulating CD4+ and CD8+ T cells showed clonal expansion by week 6 at 0.1 to 3.0 mg/kg.

The receptor's source is an adult with an advanced solid tumor such as melanoma, head and neck, liver or kidney cancer. This chain connects TRBV18 to TRBJ2-1; TRBD1 matches 12 bases. The material sequenced was CD4+ or CD8+ T cells sorted from blood, taken in a trial of the OX40 agonist ivuxolimab. CDR3 sequence: CASSPIGTGGRNEQFF. The CDR3, as DNA: TGTGCCAGCTCACCAATCGGGACAGGGGGCAGGAATGAGCAGTTCTTC.